This T cell receptor beta chain originates from a study of OX40 agonist ivuxolimab in advanced cancers. This table comes from immunoSEQ multiplex PCR, and its TCRdb copy is limited to in-frame clones, with some not included. The sample lists about 100,000 clones; approximately 90% were seen once. Points on this clone: The antigen is unknown.

Notes on the study in general: Some patients who did not respond also had low normalized T-cell clonal expansion.

Germline CDR1 WNHNN, CDR2 SYGVQD (reference sequence). J gave up 1 base and V 8 bases, and 11 bases lay outside the gene matches. This CDR3 is built from 16 residues. Sample: CD4+ or CD8+ T cells sorted from blood, taken in a trial of the OX40 agonist ivuxolimab. V usage is TRBV10-1 and J usage is TRBJ2-4, with 7 bases lining up with TRBD2. The source is an adult with an advanced solid tumor such as melanoma, head and neck, liver or kidney cancer. The chain's CDR3 is CASRGEGRMAKNIQYF. The CDR3 region has the DNA TGCGCCAGCCGGGGGGAGGGGAGAATGGCCAAAAACATTCAGTACTTC.